A selection of T cell receptor beta chains follows, all from one sample in a study of shared clonotypes between healthy human individuals. TCRdb keeps only in-frame clones here, not all; method: immunoSEQ multiplex PCR. The data contain millions of clones, about 92% of them singletons. The material sequenced was naive CD4+ T cells sorted from blood. These receptors all stem from a man aged 18 to 29 in good health. CDR3s include the opening cysteine and the closing phenylalanine or tryptophan. A D gene is named only where the DNA matches it firmly. Not all rows give a size; the values are once, few, many and, for expanded clones, a class.

CDR3nt | CDR3aa | j_gene | d_gene | v_gene | abundance
TGTGCCAGCAGCCTGGGACAGGGTAACACCGGGGAGCTGTTTTTT | CASSLGQGNTGELFF | TRBJ2-2 | TRBD1 | TRBV11-2 | .
TGCGCCAGCAGCTTGCGGACTAGCGGGGGCGAGCAGTTCTTC | CASSLRTSGGEQFF | TRBJ2-1 | TRBD2 | TRBV5-1 | once
TGTGCCATCAGTGATAGTCCGTTGCCCCAGCATTTT | CAISDSPLPQHF | TRBJ1-5 | . | TRBV10-3 | once
TGTGCCACCAGCAGAGGGACTAGCGGGGGTGCGGAGACCCAGTACTTC | CATSRGTSGGAETQYF | TRBJ2-5 | TRBD2 | TRBV15 | .
TGTGCCACCCGCCGGCGGCTCAATGGCTACACCTTC | CATRRRLNGYTF | TRBJ1-2 | . | TRBV28 | .
TGTGCCAGCAGTTACGGGACAGGGCAGGGAAATGAGCAGTTCTTC | CASSYGTGQGNEQFF | TRBJ2-1 | TRBD1 | TRBV6-6 | .
TGCGCCAGCAGCTTGGGGGACAGAGGAAATCAGCCCCAGCATTTT | CASSLGDRGNQPQHF | TRBJ1-5 | TRBD1 | TRBV5-1 | .
TGCGCCAGCAGTGTAACCCCGGCGGGAGGGCCCACAGATACGCAGTATTTT | CASSVTPAGGPTDTQYF | TRBJ2-3 | TRBD2 | TRBV10-2 | .
TGTGCCAGCAGCTCCGGCGGGTCTGGAGAGCGAGAGCAGTACTTC | CASSSGGSGEREQYF | TRBJ2-7 | . | TRBV7-2 | once
TGCGCCAGCAGCCAAGATGGGGGACTGATCTCCTACGAGCAGTACTTC | CASSQDGGLISYEQYF | TRBJ2-7 | . | TRBV4-1 | .
TGCGCCAGCAGCGGGGACATTCGAGAGACCCAGTACTTC | CASSGDIRETQYF | TRBJ2-5 | . | TRBV5-1 | .
TGTGCCAGCAGCGTGGGGGCAGATACGCAGTATTTT | CASSVGADTQYF | TRBJ2-3 | . | TRBV7-9 | .
TGTGCCAGCAGCCCAGTCCCGACGGGACTAGCGGGATCCTACGAGCAGTACTTC | CASSPVPTGLAGSYEQYF | TRBJ2-7 | TRBD2 | TRBV7-8 | .
TGTGCCAGCTCACCAGAGGTGAGAGGGGATGAAAAACTGTTTTTT | CASSPEVRGDEKLFF | TRBJ1-4 | . | TRBV18 | .
TGCGCCAGCAGCCAAGGGCGGTTCTTTACCTACGAGCAGTACTTC | CASSQGRFFTYEQYF | TRBJ2-7 | . | TRBV4-1 | once
TGTGCCAGCAGCTTCCGGGACGGTTACAATGAGCAGTTCTTC | CASSFRDGYNEQFF | TRBJ2-1 | . | TRBV11-2 | .
TGTGCCAGCAGCTACTTAGACAGAAGGGACACTGAAGCTTTCTTT | CASSYLDRRDTEAFF | TRBJ1-1 | . | TRBV5-6 | .
TGTGCCAGCAGCCCTCCACTAGAGCCTCACACAGATACGCAGTATTTT | CASSPPLEPHTDTQYF | TRBJ2-3 | . | TRBV7-9 | .
TGTGCCAGCTCACCAACCCACGGGGGGACCGAAAAACTGTTTTTT | CASSPTHGGTEKLFF | TRBJ1-4 | . | TRBV18 | .
TGCGCCAGCAGCTTTAGCGGGTCCACGCGGAATGAGCAGTTCTTC | CASSFSGSTRNEQFF | TRBJ2-1 | TRBD2 | TRBV5-1 | once
TGCGCCAGCAGAGAAACAGGGGCCCTGGGTTCACCCCTCCACTTT | CASRETGALGSPLHF | TRBJ1-6 | TRBD1 | TRBV10-2 | few
TGTGCCAGCAGCGTAGCGTCAGGGAATTCACCCCTCCACTTT | CASSVASGNSPLHF | TRBJ1-6 | . | TRBV9 | .
TGTGCCAGCAGTGACCCAGGGGCGGGGGGGGCCAACGTCCTGACTTTC | CASSDPGAGGANVLTF | TRBJ2-6 | . | TRBV25-1 | .
TGTGCCAGCAGACCCTCCGGGGCGAGGGAGACCCAGTACTTC | CASRPSGARETQYF | TRBJ2-5 | . | TRBV14 | .
TGTGCCAGCAGCCGGGACAGGGGTAATGAAAAACTGTTTTTT | CASSRDRGNEKLFF | TRBJ1-4 | TRBD1 | TRBV6-5 | .
TGTGCCAGCAGTTCTCTGACTAGCGGGGGGCGTGCTAGCACAGATACGCAGTATTTT | CASSSLTSGGRASTDTQYF | TRBJ2-3 | TRBD2 | TRBV11-3 | .
TGTGCCAGCAGCTTAGAGGGACAGGCCAACGTCCTGACTTTC | CASSLEGQANVLTF | TRBJ2-6 | . | TRBV7-2 | .
TGTGCCAGCAGCGTAGAGCCACAGGGGATCAATTCACCCCTCCACTTT | CASSVEPQGINSPLHF | TRBJ1-6 | TRBD1 | TRBV9 | .
TGTGCCAGCAGCGACGGGAGAGATGGATCTGAAGCTTTCTTT | CASSDGRDGSEAFF | TRBJ1-1 | . | TRBV6-5 | .
TGCGCCAGCAGTCCACAGCTTGCCTCTGGAAACACCATATATTTT | CASSPQLASGNTIYF | TRBJ1-3 | . | TRBV5-1 | .
TGTGCCAGCAGCGTAGATTTCTGGGGCTATGGCTACACCTTC | CASSVDFWGYGYTF | TRBJ1-2 | . | TRBV9 | .
TGTGCCAGCAGCGCCCAGGGGGATACGCAGTATTTT | CASSAQGDTQYF | TRBJ2-3 | . | TRBV9 | .
TGTGCCAGCAGCTTAGGGGGACTAGCGGTTTCCAATGAGCAGTTCTTC | CASSLGGLAVSNEQFF | TRBJ2-1 | TRBD2 | TRBV7-9 | once
TGTGCCAGCAGTGAAACTGATACGCAGTATTTT | CASSETDTQYF | TRBJ2-3 | . | TRBV2 | .
TGTGCCAGCAGTTACTCTCGGGACAGGCTCGGGGGCTACACCTTC | CASSYSRDRLGGYTF | TRBJ1-2 | TRBD1 | TRBV6-6 | .
TGTGCCTGGAGTGTCGGGGGGGGAGATACGCAGTATTTT | CAWSVGGGDTQYF | TRBJ2-3 | TRBD2 | TRBV30 | .
TGTGCCAGCTCACCGCAGGTATCTGGGGCCAACGTCCTGACTTTC | CASSPQVSGANVLTF | TRBJ2-6 | . | TRBV18 | .
TGTGCCAGCAGCCTCATGACCGATTCGGATACGCAGTATTTT | CASSLMTDSDTQYF | TRBJ2-3 | . | TRBV7-9 | .
TGTGCCAGCAGCGAGGGCGGCTCACCCCTCCACTTT | CASSEGGSPLHF | TRBJ1-6 | . | TRBV7-6 | .
TGTGCCAGCAGTCCCGAGGTCGGGCAGCCCCAGCATTTT | CASSPEVGQPQHF | TRBJ1-5 | . | TRBV6-4 | .
TGTGCCAGCACCGTAGCGGGAACGAACACCGGGGAGCTGTTTTTT | CASTVAGTNTGELFF | TRBJ2-2 | TRBD2 | TRBV25-1 | .